Following are 13 T cell receptor beta chains from one sample sequenced in a study of T-cell reconstitution after alpha-beta-depleted transplantation in children. Researchers prepared the TCRbeta library using unique molecular identifiers, the study reports. TCRdb called the PCR reads again in MiXCR, with one record for every CDR3 protein. The sample has around 480,000 distinct CDR3 sequences, 32% seen once. The specimen comprised PBMCs from the stem cell graft donor, sampled from the stem cell graft. These TCRs come from a human donor who donated a stem cell graft to a child with aplastic anemia.

Only a few counts were recorded for this clonotype. The CDR3 bases are TGCAGTGCCTCGGGACAGCGCACAGATACGCAGTATTTT. Amino acids: CSASGQRTDTQYF. The chain links TRBV20-1 to TRBJ2-3; TRBD1 matches 7 bases. The CDR3 spans 13 residues. With 6 bases clipped from V and 1 base from J, the junction kept 4 bases outside the gene matches. Germline V gene sequence: CDR1 DFQATT, CDR2 SNEGSKA (reference sequence).

A few counts support this clonotype. The gene calls are TRBV12-3 or TRBV12-4 and TRBJ1-1; D ambiguous. The CDR3 extends over 12 amino acids. The V end lost 4 bases, the J end lost 6 bases, and 9 bases lay between the germline ends. The CDR3 DNA is TGTGCCAGCAGTTCCAGACCGGCTGAAGCTTTCTTT. This sequence encodes CASSSRPAEAFF.

V usage is TRBV9 and J usage is TRBJ1-5; D is unclear. Trimming left V 2 bases short and J 7 bases short, with 10 bases between. The CDR3 is 13 amino acids. Looked up from germline, CDR1 is SGDLS and CDR2 is YYNGEE. The CDR3 DNA follows: TGTGCCAGCAGCGTGTCAATCGGCCAGCCCCAGCATTTT. Protein product: CASSVSIGQPQHF.

The gene calls are TRBV6-1 and TRBJ2-7; D is unresolved. Trimming cost V 2 bases and J 7 bases, with 9 bases left between them. Germline V CDR1 and CDR2: MNHNS, SASEGT. This CDR3 region has 12 residues. The CDR3 sequence: CASSEREVEQYF. CDR3 nucleotides: TGTGCCAGCAGTGAAAGAGAGGTGGAGCAGTACTTC.

V and J are TRBV7-2 and TRBJ1-1; a possible D gene is TRBD1 (5 bases). The CDR3 runs 13 residues. Germline V CDR1 and CDR2: SGHTA, FQGNSA. Trimming cost V 7 bases and J 4 bases, with 13 bases left between them. DNA for the CDR3: TGTGCCAGCAATAACCGGGGGGGCACTGAAGCTTTCTTT. Translating it yields CASNNRGGTEAFF.

This chain joins TRBV20-1 and TRBJ1-1; a possible D gene is TRBD1 (6 bases). This CDR3 is 16 amino acids long. Per germline, CDR1 DFQATT and CDR2 SNEGSKA (reference sequence). V lost 5 bases and J 3 bases, leaving 22 bases between the germline ends. The CDR3 DNA sequence: TGCAGTGCTCGAACAGGGTACCGGGGTTTGGACACTGAAGCTTTCTTT. This gives the protein CSARTGYRGLDTEAFF.

The chain couples TRBV12-3 or TRBV12-4 to TRBJ2-3, with TRBD2 matching 10 bases. The CDR3 length is 16 residues. The junction had 7 bases not matched to a gene; V was cut back by 3 bases and J by 4 bases. The CDR3 protein is CASSLAVAGGSDTQYF. The CDR3 nucleotides read TGTGCCAGCAGTTTGGCTGTAGCGGGAGGATCAGATACGCAGTATTTT.

The chain recombines TRBV29-1 with TRBJ1-5; the D gene is possibly TRBD1 (6 bases). The CDR3 runs to 12 residues. V was trimmed by 5 bases and J by 3 bases, leaving 8 bases between them. CDR1 is SQVTM and CDR2 is ANQGSEA in the germline V gene. CDR3 coding DNA: TGCAGCGTTCGGGACACCAATCAGCCCCAGCATTTT. This translates into CSVRDTNQPQHF.

The V gene is TRBV7-8, the J gene TRBJ1-4; D ambiguous. V was trimmed by 5 bases and J by 3 bases, leaving 13 bases between them. The CDR3 totals 15 residues. CDR1 is SGHVS and CDR2 is FQNEAQ in the germline V gene. CDR3 nucleotides: TGTGCCAGCAGCGCACGCGTGGGAGCTAATGAAAAACTGTTTTTT. Its translation: CASSARVGANEKLFF.

The J gene is TRBJ2-7, the V gene TRBV27; TRBD1 might be the D (5 bases). V gave up 3 bases and J gave up 1 base, with 10 bases separating them. CDR1 MNHEY and CDR2 SMNVEV come from the germline V gene (reference sequence). CDR3 length: 14 residues. The CDR3 bases are TGTGCCAGCAGTTTTAAACAGGCTTCCTACGAGCAGTACTTC. It is translated as CASSFKQASYEQYF.

In its sample, this clonotype was seen many times. The chain employs TRBV6-4 and TRBJ2-6; D remains unclear. Trimming pared 6 bases from V and 1 base from J, leaving 10 bases between. The germline V gene has CDR1 MRHNA and CDR2 SNTAGT. This CDR3 comprises 15 residues. The CDR3 bases are TGTGCCAGCAGACCGACCGGGTCTGGGGCCAACGTCCTGACTTTC. This codes for CASRPTGSGANVLTF.

V is TRBV11-2 and J is TRBJ2-7; the D gene is possibly TRBD1 (5 bases). Germline CDR1 reads SGHAT; CDR2 reads FQNNGV. V lost 4 bases and J 0 bases, leaving 22 bases between the germline ends. The CDR3 length is 18 residues. In nucleotides, the CDR3 is TGTGCCAGCAGCTCAAGGAATTGGGGCGGCCAGCGCTCCTACGAGCAGTACTTC. Residues: CASSSRNWGGQRSYEQYF.

CDR3 protein: CSVEDLSRRGPLNEKLFF. In nucleotides, the CDR3 is TGCAGCGTTGAAGATCTGAGCCGCAGGGGACCACTCAATGAAAAACTGTTTTTT. The chain couples TRBV29-1 to TRBJ1-4; the D gene is possibly TRBD1 (6 bases). V lost 0 bases and J 5 bases, leaving 22 bases between the germline ends. CDR1 is SQVTM and CDR2 is ANQGSEA in the germline V gene. This CDR3 has 18 amino acids.